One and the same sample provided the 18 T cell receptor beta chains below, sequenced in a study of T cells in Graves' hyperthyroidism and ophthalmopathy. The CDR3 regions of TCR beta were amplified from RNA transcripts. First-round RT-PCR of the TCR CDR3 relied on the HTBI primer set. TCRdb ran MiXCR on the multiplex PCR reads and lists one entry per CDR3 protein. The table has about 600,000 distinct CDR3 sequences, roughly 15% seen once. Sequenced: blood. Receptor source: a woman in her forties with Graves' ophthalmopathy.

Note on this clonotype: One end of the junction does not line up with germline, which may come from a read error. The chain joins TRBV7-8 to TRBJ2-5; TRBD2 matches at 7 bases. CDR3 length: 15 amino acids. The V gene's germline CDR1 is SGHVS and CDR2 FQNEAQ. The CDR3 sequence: CASSPASGEAETRYF. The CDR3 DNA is TGTGCCAGCAGCCCGGCAAGCGGGGAAGCAGAGACCCGGTACTTC.

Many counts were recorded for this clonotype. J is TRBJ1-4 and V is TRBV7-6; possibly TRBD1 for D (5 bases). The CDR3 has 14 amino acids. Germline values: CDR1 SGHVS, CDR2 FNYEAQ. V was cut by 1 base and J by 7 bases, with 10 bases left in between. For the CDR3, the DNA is TGTGCCAGCAGCTTAGTGGCGAGGGGTGAAAAACTGTTTTTT. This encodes CASSLVARGEKLFF.

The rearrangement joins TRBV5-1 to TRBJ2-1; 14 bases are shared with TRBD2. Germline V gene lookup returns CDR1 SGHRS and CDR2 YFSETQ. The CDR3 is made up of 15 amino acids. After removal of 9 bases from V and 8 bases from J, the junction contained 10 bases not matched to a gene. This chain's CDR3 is CATRGWGLAGDEQFF. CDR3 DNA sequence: TGCGCCACCCGAGGTTGGGGACTAGCGGGGGATGAGCAGTTCTTC.

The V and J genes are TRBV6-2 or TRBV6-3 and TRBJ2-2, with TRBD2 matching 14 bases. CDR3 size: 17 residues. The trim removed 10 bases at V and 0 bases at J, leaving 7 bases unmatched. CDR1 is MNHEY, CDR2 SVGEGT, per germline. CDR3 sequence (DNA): TGTGCCATAACTGGACTAGCGGGAGGCACGAACACCGGGGAGCTGTTTTTT. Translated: CAITGLAGGTNTGELFF.

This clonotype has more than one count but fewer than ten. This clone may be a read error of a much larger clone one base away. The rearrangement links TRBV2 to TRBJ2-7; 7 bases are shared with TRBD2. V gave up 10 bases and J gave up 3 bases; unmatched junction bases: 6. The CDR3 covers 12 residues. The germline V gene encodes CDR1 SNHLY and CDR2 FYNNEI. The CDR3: CATGGLYYEQYF. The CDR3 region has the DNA TGTGCCACGGGGGGACTATACTACGAGCAGTACTTC.

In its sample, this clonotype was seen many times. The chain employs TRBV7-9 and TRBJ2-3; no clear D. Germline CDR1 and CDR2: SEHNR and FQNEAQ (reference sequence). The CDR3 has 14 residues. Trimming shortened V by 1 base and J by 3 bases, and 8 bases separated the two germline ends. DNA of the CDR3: TGTGCCAGCAGCTTAGTTGATTGGACAGATACGCAGTATTTT. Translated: CASSLVDWTDTQYF.

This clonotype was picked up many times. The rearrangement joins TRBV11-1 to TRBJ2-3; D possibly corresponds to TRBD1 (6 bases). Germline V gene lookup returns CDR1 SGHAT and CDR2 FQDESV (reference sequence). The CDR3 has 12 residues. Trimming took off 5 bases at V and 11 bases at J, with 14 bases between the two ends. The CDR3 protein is CASSIDRMEQYF. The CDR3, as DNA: TGTGCCAGCAGCATTGACAGGATGGAGCAGTATTTT. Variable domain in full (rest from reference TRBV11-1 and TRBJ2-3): EAEVAQSPRYKITEKSQAVAFWCDPISGHATLYWYRQILGQGPELLVQFQDESVVDDSQLPKDRFSAERLKGVDSTLKIQPAELGDSAMYLCASSIDRMEQYFGPGTRLTVL.

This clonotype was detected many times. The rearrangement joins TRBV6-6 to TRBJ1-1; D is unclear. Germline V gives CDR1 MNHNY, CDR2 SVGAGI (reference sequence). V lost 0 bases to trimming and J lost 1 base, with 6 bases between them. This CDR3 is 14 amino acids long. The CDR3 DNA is TGTGCCAGCAGTTACTCGTGGGAGAACACTGAAGCTTTCTTT. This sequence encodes CASSYSWENTEAFF.

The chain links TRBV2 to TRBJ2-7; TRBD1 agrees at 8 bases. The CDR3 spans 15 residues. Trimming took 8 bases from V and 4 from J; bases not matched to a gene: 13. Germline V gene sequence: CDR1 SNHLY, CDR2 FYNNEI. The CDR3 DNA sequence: TGTGCCAGCTCAAAGGAACGGACAGGGCGATACGAGCAGTACTTC. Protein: CASSKERTGRYEQYF.

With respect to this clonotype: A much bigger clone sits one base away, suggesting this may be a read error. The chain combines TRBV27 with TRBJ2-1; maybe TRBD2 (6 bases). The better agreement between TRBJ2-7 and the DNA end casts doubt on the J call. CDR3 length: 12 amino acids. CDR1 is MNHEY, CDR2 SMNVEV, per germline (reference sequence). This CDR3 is CASTRGWNEQYF. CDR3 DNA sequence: TGTGCCAGCACTCGGGGGTGGAATGAGCAGTACTTC.

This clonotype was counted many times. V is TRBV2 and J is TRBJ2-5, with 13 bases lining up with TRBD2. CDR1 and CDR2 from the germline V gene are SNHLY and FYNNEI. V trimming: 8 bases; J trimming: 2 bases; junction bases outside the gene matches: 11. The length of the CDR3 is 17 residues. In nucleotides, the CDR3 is TGTGCCAGCGAAACGCCACCGGGACTAGCGGGGCAAGAGACCCAGTACTTC. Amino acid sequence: CASETPPGLAGQETQYF.

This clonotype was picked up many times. CDR3 region: CASSPRQTTEAFF. For the CDR3, the DNA is TGTGCCAGCTCACCACGGCAGACGACTGAAGCTTTCTTT. The rearrangement links TRBV18 to TRBJ1-1, with D unclear. The ends were cut back, 1 base at V and 5 bases at J, with 8 bases in the middle. There are 13 residues in the CDR3. Germline assignment: CDR1 KGHSH and CDR2 LQKENI.

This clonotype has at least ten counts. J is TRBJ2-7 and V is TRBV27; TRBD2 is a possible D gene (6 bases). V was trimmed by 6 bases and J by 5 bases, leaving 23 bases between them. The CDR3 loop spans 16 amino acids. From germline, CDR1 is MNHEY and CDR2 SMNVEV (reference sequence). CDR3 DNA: TGTGCCAGCAGCACAACGGCCGGGAGCTTTTTCAACGAGCAGTACTTC. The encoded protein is CASSTTAGSFFNEQYF.

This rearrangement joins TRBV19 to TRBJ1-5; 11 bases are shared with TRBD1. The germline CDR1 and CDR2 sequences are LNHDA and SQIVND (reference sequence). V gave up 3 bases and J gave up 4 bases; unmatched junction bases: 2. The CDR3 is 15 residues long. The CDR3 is CASSIRDRGNQPQHF. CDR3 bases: TGTGCCAGTAGTATCCGGGACAGGGGGAATCAGCCCCAGCATTTT.

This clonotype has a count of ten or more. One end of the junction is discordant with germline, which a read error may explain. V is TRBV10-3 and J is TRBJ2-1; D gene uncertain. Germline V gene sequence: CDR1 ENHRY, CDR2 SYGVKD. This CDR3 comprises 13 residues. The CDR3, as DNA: TGTGCCAGCAGTGGCCGAGTATACAATGAGCAGTTCTTC. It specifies CASSGRVYNEQFF.

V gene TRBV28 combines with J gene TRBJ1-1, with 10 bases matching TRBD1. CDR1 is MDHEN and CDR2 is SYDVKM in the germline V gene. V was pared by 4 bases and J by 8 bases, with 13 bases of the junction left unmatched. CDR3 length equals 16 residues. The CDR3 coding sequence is TGTGCCAGCAGTTCCCCCCCGGGGGGGACAGGGGTGGAAGCTTTCTTT. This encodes CASSSPPGGTGVEAFF.

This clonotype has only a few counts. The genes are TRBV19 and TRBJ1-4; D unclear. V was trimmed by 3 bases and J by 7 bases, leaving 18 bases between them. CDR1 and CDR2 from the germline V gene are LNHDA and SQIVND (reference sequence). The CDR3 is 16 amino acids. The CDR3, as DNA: TGTGCCAGTAGTATGGGTGCGGCGGGGTACGGTGAAAAACTGTTTTTT. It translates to CASSMGAAGYGEKLFF.

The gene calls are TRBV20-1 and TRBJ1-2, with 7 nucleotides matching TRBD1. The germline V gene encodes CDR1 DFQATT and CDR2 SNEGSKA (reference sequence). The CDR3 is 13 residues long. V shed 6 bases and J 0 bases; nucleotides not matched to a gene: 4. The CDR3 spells CSARDSSNYGYTF. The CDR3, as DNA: TGCAGTGCCCGGGACAGTTCTAACTATGGCTACACCTTC.